These T cell receptor beta chains were read from a single sample in a study of cytomegalovirus exposure and HLA in healthy donors. The assay was immunoSEQ multiplex PCR, and TCRdb's table has in-frame clones only and misses some. The data contain around 130,000 clones, approximately 89% of them singletons. Input material: PBMCs. The source of these receptors is a woman aged 25 to 39 in good health and CMV-seropositive. CDR3s include the opening cysteine and the closing phenylalanine or tryptophan. A D gene is named only where the DNA matches it firmly. Expanded clones get a size class; other rows say once, few or many, or leave the size out.

CDR3 protein | CDR3 DNA | clone size | J gene | D gene | V gene
CASSPSGQLYEQYF | TGTGCCAGCTCACCATCGGGACAGCTATACGAGCAGTACTTC | NA | TRBJ2-7 | TRBD1 | TRBV18
CAISEEQLIIYF | TGTGCCATCAGTGAGGAACAGCTAATCATATATTTT | NA | TRBJ1-3 | NA | TRBV10-3
CASSFGRGSTDTQYF | TGTGCCAGCAGCTTTGGCAGGGGAAGCACAGATACGCAGTATTTT | NA | TRBJ2-3 | NA | TRBV5-8
CASSFAGADTQYF | TGTGCCAGCAGTTTTGCAGGGGCAGATACGCAGTATTTT | NA | TRBJ2-3 | NA | TRBV28
CASSPDRQNTEAFF | TGTGCCAGCAGCCCGGACAGGCAGAACACTGAAGCTTTCTTT | few | TRBJ1-1 | TRBD1 | TRBV11-1
CASSWLASGELFF | TGTGCCAGCAGCTGGCTAGCTTCCGGGGAGCTGTTTTTT | few | TRBJ2-2 | NA | TRBV5-6
CASSRLVGQDTQYF | TGTGCCAGCAGCAGACTAGTGGGGCAAGATACGCAGTATTTT | NA | TRBJ2-3 | NA | TRBV2
CASSLEGLATYEQYF | TGTGCCAGCAGCTTGGAAGGACTAGCGACCTACGAGCAGTACTTC | NA | TRBJ2-7 | TRBD2 | TRBV5-8
CASTAGTGSTEAFF | TGTGCCAGCACAGCCGGGACAGGGAGTACTGAAGCTTTCTTT | NA | TRBJ1-1 | TRBD1 | TRBV28
CASSPLGEDTEAFF | TGTGCCAGCTCACCGCTGGGAGAGGACACTGAAGCTTTCTTT | once | TRBJ1-1 | NA | TRBV18
CSVENRASEQYF | TGCAGCGTTGAAAACAGGGCCTCCGAGCAGTACTTC | NA | TRBJ2-7 | NA | TRBV29-1
CASSPTPSGVPEAFF | TGTGCCAGCAGCCCCACCCCCTCAGGGGTCCCTGAAGCTTTCTTT | NA | TRBJ1-1 | NA | TRBV7-3
CASSYSGQGGNTIYF | TGTGCCAGCAGTTACTCGGGACAGGGTGGAAACACCATATATTTT | NA | TRBJ1-3 | TRBD1 | TRBV6-5
CASSILGQTYNQPQHF | TGTGCCAGTAGTATCTTGGGACAGACCTACAATCAGCCCCAGCATTTT | NA | TRBJ1-5 | TRBD1 | TRBV19
CASTRGRGSNEQFF | TGTGCCAGCACCCGGGGCAGGGGAAGCAATGAGCAGTTCTTC | NA | TRBJ2-1 | NA | TRBV6-5